Following are 30 T cell receptor beta chains from one sample sequenced in a study of T-cell memory formation after mild COVID-19. TCRdb re-derived calls from the 5' RACE reads in MiXCR, one entry per CDR3 protein. This table has tens of thousands of distinct CDR3 sequences, more than 10% appearing once. Sequenced: PBMCs or a T cell subset sorted from them (not recorded which). The receptors shown here come from an adult woman who had mild COVID-19 (a few samples of this study predate the infection). Cell type and time point are not known.

This clonotype was detected only a few times. The rearrangement links TRBV12-3 or TRBV12-4 to TRBJ2-7, with D hard to call. V was cut by 3 bases and J by 0 bases, with 15 bases left in between. The CDR3 spans 16 residues. This CDR3 reads CASSFSPDWSSYEQYF. CDR3 sequence (DNA): TGTGCCAGCAGTTTTTCCCCCGACTGGAGCTCCTACGAGCAGTACTTC.

This chain links TRBV5-1 with TRBJ2-1, with TRBD2 matching 10 bases. The J segment lost 3 bases and the V segment lost 4 bases, leaving 4 bases of the junction unmatched. CDR3 size: 15 residues. The germline gives CDR1 SGHRS, CDR2 YFSETQ. CDR3: CASSRTSGVYNEQFF. The CDR3 DNA follows: TGCGCCAGCAGCAGGACTAGCGGAGTCTACAATGAGCAGTTCTTC.

This clonotype was seen only a few times. V is TRBV7-6 and J is TRBJ2-7; unclear D gene. Germline CDR1 reads SGHVS; CDR2 reads FNYEAQ. The V end lost 5 bases, the J end lost 0 bases, and 8 bases lay between the germline ends. The CDR3 is 13 amino acids. The CDR3 region has the DNA TGTGCCAGCAGCGCCGACGGCTCCTACGAGCAGTACTTC. It specifies CASSADGSYEQYF.

This clonotype was detected only a few times. The CDR3: CSAPGRAQRKLFF. The CDR3 region has the DNA TGCAGTGCTCCGGGGAGGGCCCAGAGAAAACTGTTTTTT. The rearrangement links TRBV20-1 to TRBJ1-4; no clear D gene. The germline CDR1 and CDR2 sequences are DFQATT and SNEGSKA (reference sequence). This CDR3 has 13 residues. Trimming pared 5 bases from V and 10 bases from J, leaving 17 bases between.

This clonotype was counted between two and nine times. The V and J genes are TRBV20-1 and TRBJ2-7, with 10 bases lining up with TRBD1. Per the germline V gene, CDR1 is DFQATT and CDR2 is SNEGSKA (reference sequence). J lost 4 bases, V lost 6 bases, and 6 bases had no gene match. There are 13 residues in the CDR3. In DNA form, the CDR3 reads TGCAGTGCCGTCCGGGACAGGGGATACGAGCAGTACTTC. It translates to CSAVRDRGYEQYF.

The rearrangement links TRBV27 to TRBJ1-6; 7 bases line up with TRBD1. J gave up 9 bases and V 8 bases, and 16 bases lay outside the gene matches. From germline, CDR1 is MNHEY and CDR2 SMNVEV (reference sequence). The CDR3 length is 16 residues. CDR3 amino acids: CASGPITGAEGSPLHF. The DNA of the CDR3 is TGTGCCAGCGGCCCGATTACAGGGGCCGAGGGTTCACCCCTCCACTTT.

This clonotype has just a few counts. This chain joins TRBV5-5 and TRBJ2-7; 8 nucleotides line up with TRBD1. CDR3 size: 13 residues. The junction had 4 bases not matched to a gene; V was cut back by 3 bases and J by 5 bases. The V gene's germline CDR1 is SGHKS and CDR2 YYEKEE (reference sequence). CDR3 in DNA: TGTGCCAGCAGCTCAATGGACAGGGACGAGCAGTACTTC. It translates to CASSSMDRDEQYF.

A few counts support this clonotype. The chain has TRBV3-1 and TRBJ2-7; tentatively, D is TRBD1 or TRBD2 (5 bases each). Trimming took off 0 bases at V and 5 bases at J, with 29 bases between the two ends. The germline V gene has CDR1 LGHDT and CDR2 YNNKEL (reference sequence). CDR3 length: 20 residues. CDR3: CASSQDIWAAPGGRGDEQYF. As DNA, the CDR3 is TGTGCCAGCAGCCAAGATATTTGGGCAGCGCCTGGCGGCCGGGGCGACGAGCAGTACTTC.

This chain connects TRBV7-9 to TRBJ2-4, with D possibly TRBD1 on 6 matching bases. V dropped 4 bases and J dropped 0 bases, with 13 bases sitting between them. Germline V CDR1 and CDR2: SEHNR, FQNEAQ (reference sequence). The CDR3 totals 16 residues. For the CDR3, the DNA is TGTGCCAGCAGCTACACTACAGGGTTAGCCAAAAACATTCAGTACTTC. Amino acid sequence: CASSYTTGLAKNIQYF. Supplemented by reference TRBV7-9 and TRBJ2-4, the full variable domain reads DTGVSQNPRHKITKRGQNVTFRCDPISEHNRLYWYRQTLGQGPEFLTYFQNEAQLEKSRLLSDRFSAERPKGSFSTLEIQRTEQGDSAMYLCASSYTTGLAKNIQYFGAGTRLSVL.

The rearrangement uses TRBV12-3 or TRBV12-4 and TRBJ1-6; 8 bases agree with TRBD1. V shed 5 bases and J 6 bases; nucleotides not matched to a gene: 12. This CDR3 is built from 17 residues. CDR3 sequence: CASSATGAVIGNSPLHF. The DNA for the CDR3 is TGTGCCAGCAGTGCGACAGGGGCCGTAATTGGTAATTCACCCCTCCACTTT.

This clonotype was picked up many times. V is TRBV20-1 and J is TRBJ2-7; 8 bases line up with TRBD1. The germline gives CDR1 DFQATT, CDR2 SNEGSKA (reference sequence). This CDR3 has 13 amino acids. Trimming took 5 bases from V and 0 from J; bases not matched to a gene: 3. The CDR3 DNA follows: TGCAGTGCTCGACAGGGGTCCTCCTACGAGCAGTACTTC. Amino acids: CSARQGSSYEQYF.

This chain connects TRBV7-9 to TRBJ2-2, with unresolved D. The CDR3 consists of 13 residues. V lost 5 bases and J lost 5, with 9 bases in between. Germline loops: CDR1 SEHNR, CDR2 FQNEAQ (reference sequence). The CDR3 DNA reads as TGTGCCAGCAGCCCTTCATGGACCGGGGAGCTGTTTTTT. This translates into CASSPSWTGELFF.

This clonotype was detected ten times or more. As DNA, the CDR3 is TGTGCCAGCAGTTACTACGGCGGGAACAATGAGCAGTTCTTC. The encoded protein is CASSYYGGNNEQFF. V gene TRBV6-5 combines with J gene TRBJ2-1, with D tentatively TRBD2 (6 bases). Germline V lookup: CDR1 MNHEY, CDR2 SVGAGI. Trimming stripped 1 base from V and 5 bases from J, with 9 bases between. The CDR3 has 14 residues.

The gene calls are TRBV6-5 and TRBJ2-2, with D perhaps matching TRBD2 (7 bases). The CDR3 covers 16 residues. V lost 0 bases and J lost 3, with 11 bases in between. Germline assignment: CDR1 MNHEY and CDR2 SVGAGI. CDR3 amino acids: CASSYSRGAHTGELFF. Here the CDR3 DNA reads TGTGCCAGCAGTTACTCCCGGGGGGCCCACACCGGGGAGCTGTTTTTT.

This chain connects TRBV24-1 to TRBJ2-2; D ambiguous. V lost 1 base and J lost 0, with 2 bases in between. This CDR3 has 14 amino acids. Per the germline V gene, CDR1 is KGHDR and CDR2 is SFDVKD. The CDR3 coding sequence is TGTGCCACCAGTGATTTTACGAACACCGGGGAGCTGTTTTTT. Amino acid sequence: CATSDFTNTGELFF.

The chain links TRBV6-5 to TRBJ2-1; maybe TRBD2 (5 bases). The V and J ends lost 6 bases and 12 bases respectively, with 15 bases between them. The CDR3 loop spans 12 amino acids. Looked up from germline, CDR1 is MNHEY and CDR2 is SVGAGI. The CDR3: CASSPRGSGQFF. The CDR3 DNA is TGTGCCAGCAGCCCTCGAGGGAGCGGGCAGTTCTTC.

In this sample, this clonotype turned up a few times. The chain carries TRBV29-1 and TRBJ2-6; tentatively, D is TRBD2 (5 bases). V lost 5 bases to trimming and J lost 0 bases, with 14 bases between them. The CDR3 has 16 amino acids. Germline CDR1 and CDR2: SQVTM and ANQGSEA. The CDR3 DNA reads as TGCAGCGTTTTTGGGAGCTTGGACTCTGGGGCCAACGTCCTGACTTTC. Protein: CSVFGSLDSGANVLTF.

This rearrangement joins TRBV11-2 to TRBJ2-7, with D possibly TRBD2 on 6 matching bases. Germline values: CDR1 SGHAT, CDR2 FQNNGV. The germline V and J ends were trimmed by 3 bases and 2 bases, with 11 bases remaining between them. CDR3 length: 14 amino acids. The CDR3 DNA follows: TGTGCCAGCAGCTTGGGCGGGATGGCCTACGAGCAGTACTTC. It is translated as CASSLGGMAYEQYF. Complete variable domain (other parts from reference TRBV11-2 and TRBJ2-7): EAGVAQSPRYKIIEKRQSVAFWCNPISGHATLYWYQQILGQGPKLLIQFQNNGVVDDSQLPKDRFSAERLKGVDSTLKIQPAKLEDSAVYLCASSLGGMAYEQYFGPGTRLTVT.

The rearrangement links TRBV9 to TRBJ2-2; D is ambiguous. The ends were cut back, 4 bases at V and 7 bases at J, with 8 bases in the middle. CDR1 is SGDLS and CDR2 is YYNGEE in the germline V gene. This CDR3 comprises 12 residues. CDR3 nucleotides: TGTGCCAGCAGCCCTCCCCGCGGGGAGCTGTTTTTT. It codes for CASSPPRGELFF.

This chain uses TRBV6-6 with TRBJ2-2, with 9 bases matching TRBD1. The CDR3 spans 16 residues. V was clipped by 5 bases and J by 6 bases; unmatched bases: 10. The germline V gene encodes CDR1 MNHNY and CDR2 SVGAGI (reference sequence). The CDR3 nucleotides are TGTGCCAGCAGTCAAACAGGGGGCCTGTTCCCCGGGGAGCTGTTTTTT. It is translated as CASSQTGGLFPGELFF.

The sample holds a few counts of this clonotype. The chain carries TRBV12-3 or TRBV12-4 and TRBJ1-1, with D unresolved. With 4 bases removed from V and 3 bases from J, the gap between germline ends came to 9 bases. The CDR3 totals 13 residues. The CDR3 bases are TGTGCCAGCAGTTCCCAGTTTCACACTGAAGCTTTCTTT. Amino acids: CASSSQFHTEAFF.

In this sample, this clonotype turned up a few times. This chain connects TRBV13 to TRBJ2-1; 7 bases align to TRBD1. CDR1 and CDR2 (germline): PRHDT, FYEKMQ (reference sequence). The CDR3 extends over 15 amino acids. The V segment lost 7 bases and the J segment 2 bases; nucleotides outside the gene matches: 8. For the CDR3, the DNA is TGTGCCAGCACCAAGAAGGGGGCCCCCTACAATGAGCAGTTCTTC. This encodes CASTKKGAPYNEQFF. Using reference TRBV13 and TRBJ2-1 for the parts outside the CDR3, the full variable domain is AAGVIQSPRHLIKEKRETATLKCYPIPRHDTVYWYQQGPGQDPQFLISFYEKMQSDKGSIPDRFSAQQFSDYHSELNMSSLELGDSALYFCASTKKGAPYNEQFFGPGTRLTVL.

This clonotype was detected many times. The chain links TRBV7-9 to TRBJ2-6; no reliable D call. The CDR3 totals 14 residues. Germline V CDR1 and CDR2: SEHNR, FQNEAQ (reference sequence). Trimming took off 5 bases at V and 1 base at J, with 6 bases between the two ends. Here the CDR3 reads CASSRVSGANVLTF. CDR3 nucleotide sequence: TGTGCCAGCAGCCGAGTTTCTGGGGCCAACGTCCTGACTTTC.

This clonotype was detected a few times. The rearrangement joins TRBV7-9 to TRBJ2-6; D ambiguous. The V gene lost 1 base and the J gene lost 0 bases, with 4 bases spanning the gap. Germline CDR1 reads SEHNR; CDR2 reads FQNEAQ (reference sequence). The CDR3 is made up of 15 amino acids. CDR3 nucleotides: TGTGCCAGCAGCTTAGTTCTCTCTGGGGCCAACGTCCTGACTTTC. Its protein is CASSLVLSGANVLTF.

This clonotype was seen many times. V gene TRBV7-6 combines with J gene TRBJ2-3; 8 bases align to TRBD2. Germline loops: CDR1 SGHVS, CDR2 FNYEAQ. Trimming took 3 bases from V and 1 from J; bases not matched to a gene: 6. CDR3 length equals 16 residues. The CDR3 coding sequence is TGTGCCAGCAGCTTGTTCGGGGGGGCCGGCACAGATACGCAGTATTTT. Amino acids: CASSLFGGAGTDTQYF.

This clonotype was seen a few times. The V call is TRBV6-1, the J call TRBJ2-1; possible D gene TRBD2, 6 bases. The CDR3 is 17 amino acids. The V and J ends lost 0 bases and 2 bases respectively, with 14 bases between them. CDR1 and CDR2 from the germline V gene are MNHNS and SASEGT. The CDR3 bases are TGTGCCAGCAGTGAAGCGATAAGTAGCGGAGCCTACAATGAGCAGTTCTTC. Translating it yields CASSEAISSGAYNEQFF.

The rearrangement links TRBV5-1 to TRBJ2-7; TRBD1 aligns across 7 bases. CDR3 length equals 16 residues. Germline V gene lookup returns CDR1 SGHRS and CDR2 YFSETQ. After removal of 2 bases from V and 0 bases from J, the junction contained 8 bases not matched to a gene. The CDR3 sequence is CASSFMDRPSSYEQYF. In nucleotides, the CDR3 is TGCGCCAGCAGCTTCATGGACAGGCCCAGCTCCTACGAGCAGTACTTC.

V usage is TRBV4-3 and J usage is TRBJ2-1; 12 bases align to TRBD2. Germline trimming cut 0 bases from V and 5 bases from J; bases unmatched to any gene: 2. CDR1 LGHNA and CDR2 YSLEER come from the germline V gene. This CDR3 has 16 amino acids. The CDR3 DNA reads TGCGCCAGCAGCCAAGATGGGACTAGCGGGCACAATGAGCAGTTCTTC. Translation gives CASSQDGTSGHNEQFF.

Sample share makes this clonotype medium-sized. The rearrangement joins TRBV20-1 to TRBJ1-5; 8 bases map to TRBD1. The germline gives CDR1 DFQATT, CDR2 SNEGSKA (reference sequence). V shed 6 bases, J shed 2 bases, and the junction held 12 bases outside the gene matches. This CDR3 is built from 16 residues. The DNA of the CDR3 is TGCAGTGCCACCGACAGGGGAATTTATGGCAATCAGCCCCAGCATTTT. This gives the protein CSATDRGIYGNQPQHF.

This clonotype came up a few times. V and J are TRBV6-6 and TRBJ2-5; D not resolved. The V gene's germline CDR1 is MNHNY and CDR2 SVGAGI (reference sequence). V lost 5 bases, J lost 2 bases, and 24 bases lay in between. This CDR3 comprises 18 residues. The CDR3 nucleotides are TGTGCCAGCAGTGACTTCTTAGATACTGGACGGTTACAAGAGACCCAGTACTTC. It codes for CASSDFLDTGRLQETQYF.